One and the same sample provided the 5 T cell receptor beta chains below, sequenced in a study of blood T cell repertoires in COVID-19. The method was immunoSEQ multiplex PCR; TCRdb's version includes in-frame clones alone and lacks a portion of them. The sample lists about 70,000 clones, roughly 90% occurring once. Material: peripheral blood. All receptors come from a man aged 55 to 70 with acute or convalescent COVID-19.

V and J are TRBV19 and TRBJ1-2; 9 bases fit TRBD1. The germline gives CDR1 LNHDA, CDR2 SQIVND (reference sequence). V lost 4 bases to trimming and J lost 2 bases; unmatched junction nucleotides: 2. The CDR3 contains 14 residues. The CDR3 nucleotides read TGTGCCAGTAGTACGGGGACAGGGAACTATGGCTACACCTTC. It is translated as CASSTGTGNYGYTF.

Of note for this clone: This may be a read error, as it is one base from a much larger clone. V is TRBV11-3 and J is TRBJ1-1, with TRBD1 as a possible D gene (5 bases). The V end lost 6 bases, the J end lost 1 base, and 9 bases lay between the germline ends. Germline CDR1 SGHNT, CDR2 YENEEA. There are 13 residues in the CDR3. The DNA for the CDR3 is TGTGCCAGCAGTTGGGGCCAGAACACTGAAGCTTTCTTT. It encodes CASSWGQNTEAFF.

The gene calls are TRBV6-5 and TRBJ2-7; 9 nucleotides line up with TRBD1. V lost 2 bases and J lost 3; bases outside the gene matches: 5. From germline, CDR1 is MNHEY and CDR2 SVGAGI. The CDR3 sequence is 15 residues long. CDR3 protein: CASSYVRTGDYEQYF. The CDR3, as DNA: TGTGCCAGCAGTTACGTCCGGACAGGGGACTACGAGCAGTACTTC.

The J gene is TRBJ1-3, the V gene TRBV19; no clear D. V was cut by 5 bases and J by 0 bases, with 17 bases left in between. CDR1 and CDR2 from the germline V gene are LNHDA and SQIVND (reference sequence). This CDR3 has 17 amino acids. CDR3 loop: CASSLTPTGGSGNTIYF. The CDR3 coding sequence is TGTGCCAGTAGTCTTACCCCCACGGGAGGCTCTGGAAACACCATATATTTT.

This chain links TRBV5-1 with TRBJ2-1; D is uncertain. This CDR3 has 15 amino acids. Trimming removed 3 bases at V and 6 bases at J, with 16 bases between. Germline CDR1 is SGHRS and CDR2 is YFSETQ. CDR3 in amino acids: CASSWYRPPGNEQFF. In DNA, the CDR3 is TGCGCCAGCAGCTGGTACCGGCCTCCGGGCAATGAGCAGTTCTTC.